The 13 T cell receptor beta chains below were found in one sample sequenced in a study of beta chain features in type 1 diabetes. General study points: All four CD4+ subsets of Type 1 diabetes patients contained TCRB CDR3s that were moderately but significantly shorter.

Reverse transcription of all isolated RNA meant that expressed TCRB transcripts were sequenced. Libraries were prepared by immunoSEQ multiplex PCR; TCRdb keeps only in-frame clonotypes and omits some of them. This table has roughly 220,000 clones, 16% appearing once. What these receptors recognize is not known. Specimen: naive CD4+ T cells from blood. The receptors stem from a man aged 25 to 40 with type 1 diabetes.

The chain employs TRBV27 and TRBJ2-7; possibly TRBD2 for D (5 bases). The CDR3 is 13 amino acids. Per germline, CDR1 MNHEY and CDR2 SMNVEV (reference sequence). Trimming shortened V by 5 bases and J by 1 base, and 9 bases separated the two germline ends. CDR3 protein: CASSLSGSYEQYF. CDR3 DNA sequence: TGTGCCAGCAGTCTAAGCGGTTCCTACGAGCAGTACTTC.

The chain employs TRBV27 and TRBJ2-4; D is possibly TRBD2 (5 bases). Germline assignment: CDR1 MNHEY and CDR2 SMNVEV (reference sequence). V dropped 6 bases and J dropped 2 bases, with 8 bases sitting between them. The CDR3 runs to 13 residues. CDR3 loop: CASSWESKNIQYF. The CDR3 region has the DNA TGTGCCAGCAGCTGGGAGTCCAAAAACATTCAGTACTTC.

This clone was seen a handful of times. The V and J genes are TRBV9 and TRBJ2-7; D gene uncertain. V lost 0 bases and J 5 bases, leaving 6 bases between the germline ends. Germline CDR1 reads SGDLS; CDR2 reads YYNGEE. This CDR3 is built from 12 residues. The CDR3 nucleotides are TGTGCCAGCAGCGTAGCCAACGACGAGCAGTACTTC. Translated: CASSVANDEQYF. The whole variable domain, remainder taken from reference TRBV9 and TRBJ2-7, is DSGVTQTPKHLITATGQRVTLRCSPRSGDLSVYWYQQSLDQGLQFLIQYYNGEERAKGNILERFSAQQFPDLHSELNLSSLELGDSALYFCASSVANDEQYFGPGTRLTVT.

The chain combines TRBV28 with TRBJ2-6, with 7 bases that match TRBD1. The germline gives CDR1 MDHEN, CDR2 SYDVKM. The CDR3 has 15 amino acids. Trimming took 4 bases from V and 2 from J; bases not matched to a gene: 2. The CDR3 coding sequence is TGTGCCAGCAGTTCTCAGGGGGCTGGGGCCAACGTCCTGACTTTC. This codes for CASSSQGAGANVLTF.

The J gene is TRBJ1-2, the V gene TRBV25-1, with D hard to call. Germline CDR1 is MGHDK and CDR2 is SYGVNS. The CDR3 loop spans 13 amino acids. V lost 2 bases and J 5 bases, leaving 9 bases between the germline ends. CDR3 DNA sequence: TGTGCCAGCAGTGAACGGGGAAGTTATGGCTACACCTTC. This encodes CASSERGSYGYTF.

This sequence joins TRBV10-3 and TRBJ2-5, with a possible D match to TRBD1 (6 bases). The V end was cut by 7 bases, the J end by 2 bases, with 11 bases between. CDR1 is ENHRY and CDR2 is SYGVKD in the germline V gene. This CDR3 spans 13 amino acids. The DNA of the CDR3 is TGTGCCATCATGGGGACATCGCAAGAGACCCAGTACTTC. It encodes CAIMGTSQETQYF.

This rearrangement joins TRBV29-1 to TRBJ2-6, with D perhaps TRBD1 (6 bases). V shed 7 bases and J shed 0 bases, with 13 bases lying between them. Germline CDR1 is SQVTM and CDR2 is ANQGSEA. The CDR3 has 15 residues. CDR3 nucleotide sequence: TGCAGCGCAGGACAGAAACTCTCTGGGGCCAACGTCCTGACTTTC. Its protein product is CSAGQKLSGANVLTF.

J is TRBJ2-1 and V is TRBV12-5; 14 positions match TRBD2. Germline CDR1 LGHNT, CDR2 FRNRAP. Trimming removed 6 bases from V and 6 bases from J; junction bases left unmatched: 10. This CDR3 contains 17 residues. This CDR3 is CASGRGLAGGYGNEQFF. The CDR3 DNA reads TGTGCTAGTGGCCGTGGACTAGCGGGAGGTTATGGCAATGAGCAGTTCTTC.

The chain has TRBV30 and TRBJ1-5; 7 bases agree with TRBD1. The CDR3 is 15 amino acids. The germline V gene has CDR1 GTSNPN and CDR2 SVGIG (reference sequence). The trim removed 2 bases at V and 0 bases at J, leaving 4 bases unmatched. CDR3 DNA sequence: TGTGCCTGGAGTCCGGGACAGCCTAGCAATCAGCCCCAGCATTTT. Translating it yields CAWSPGQPSNQPQHF. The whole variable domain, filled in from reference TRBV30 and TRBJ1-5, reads SQTIHQWPATLVQPVGSPLSLECTVEGTSNPNLYWYRQAAGRGLQLLFYSVGIGQISSEVPQNLSASRPQDRQFILSSKKLLLSDSGFYLCAWSPGQPSNQPQHFGDGTRLSIL.

Here the CDR3 reads CASSPPGLPTDTQYF. The CDR3 bases are TGTGCCAGCTCACCACCGGGACTACCCACAGATACGCAGTATTTT. This chain uses TRBV18 with TRBJ2-3; 7 nucleotides match TRBD2. Trimming took 0 bases from V and 2 from J; bases not matched to a gene: 2. CDR1 and CDR2 (germline): KGHSH, LQKENI. The CDR3 sequence is 15 residues long.

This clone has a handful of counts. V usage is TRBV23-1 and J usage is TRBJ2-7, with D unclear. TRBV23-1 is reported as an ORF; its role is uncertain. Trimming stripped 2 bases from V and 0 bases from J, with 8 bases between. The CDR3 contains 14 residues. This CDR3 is CASSQDIFSYEQYF. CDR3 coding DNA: TGCGCCAGCAGTCAAGACATTTTCTCCTACGAGCAGTACTTC.

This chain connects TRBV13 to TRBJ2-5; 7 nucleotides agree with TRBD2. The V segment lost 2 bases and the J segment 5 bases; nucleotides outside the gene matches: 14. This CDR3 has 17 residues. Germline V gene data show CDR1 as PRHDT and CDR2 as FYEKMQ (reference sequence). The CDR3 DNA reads TGTGCCAGCAGCTTAACCCCCGACACTCGGGGAGGGGAGACCCAGTACTTC. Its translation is CASSLTPDTRGGETQYF.

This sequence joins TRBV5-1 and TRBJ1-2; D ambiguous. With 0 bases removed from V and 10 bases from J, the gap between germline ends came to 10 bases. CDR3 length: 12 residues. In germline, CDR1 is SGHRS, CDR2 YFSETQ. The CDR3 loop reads CASSLDSLDYTF. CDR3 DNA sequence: TGCGCCAGCAGCTTGGACTCCCTTGACTACACCTTC. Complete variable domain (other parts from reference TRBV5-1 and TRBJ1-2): KAGVTQTPRYLIKTRGQQVTLSCSPISGHRSVSWYQQTPGQGLQFLFEYFSETQRNKGNFPGRFSGRQFSNSRSEMNVSTLELGDSALYLCASSLDSLDYTFGSGTRLTVV.